Here is one T cell receptor (beta chain) with its context. Its cognate antigen is unknown. The sample is drawn from a study of cytomegalovirus exposure and HLA in healthy donors. Study-level results: Sequence variants that were highly shared formed a cluster that was likely a sequencing artifact. Within an earlier analysis, most TCR beta V segments proved productive either about 90% or about 30% of the time.

With 4 bases clipped from V and 5 bases from J, the junction kept 4 bases outside the gene matches. The CDR3 is 15 residues long. Germline V gene lookup returns CDR1 LGHNA and CDR2 YNFKEQ. PCR amplification relied on 60 Vbeta primers (plus 13 Jbeta primers). Clones were read by immunoSEQ multiplex PCR, and TCRdb kept only the in-frame ones, dropping some. The sample contains about 140,000 clones, about 75% of which appear only once. Healthy bone marrow donors made up the cohort. Sequenced sample: PBMCs. The TCR originated in a man aged 40-55 years in good health and CMV-seronegative. V and J are TRBV4-2 and TRBJ2-1; 11 bases are a match to TRBD2. CDR3 in amino acids: CASSPTSGGHNEQFF. The CDR3 DNA is TGTGCCAGCAGCCCTACTAGCGGGGGCCACAATGAGCAGTTCTTC.